The 18 T cell receptor beta chains presented below share a single source sample, sequenced in a study of OX40 agonist ivuxolimab in advanced cancers. Generated by immunoSEQ multiplex PCR, the TCRdb table keeps only in-frame clones and is missing some. The table shows roughly 90,000 clones, with approximately 91% occurring only once. Material: CD4+ or CD8+ T cells sorted from blood, obtained in a trial of the OX40 agonist ivuxolimab. All receptors derive from an adult with an advanced solid tumor such as melanoma, head and neck, liver or kidney cancer.

The rearrangement links TRBV7-9 to TRBJ1-2, with TRBD1 matching 7 bases. Per germline, CDR1 SEHNR and CDR2 FQNEAQ (reference sequence). This CDR3 has 15 residues. V lost 3 bases, J lost 0 bases, and 4 bases stayed unmatched. DNA for the CDR3: TGTGCCAGCAGCTTGGACAGGCGGCCTAACTATGGCTACACCTTC. This encodes CASSLDRRPNYGYTF.

The chain uses TRBV5-1 and TRBJ1-3; the D is unclear. Trimming removed 1 base at V and 0 bases at J, with 5 bases between. The CDR3 extends over 14 amino acids. The germline gives CDR1 SGHRS, CDR2 YFSETQ. This chain's CDR3 is CASSLSGSGNTIYF. The DNA for the CDR3 is TGCGCCAGCAGCTTGTCCGGCTCTGGAAACACCATATATTTT. Combining the CDR3 with reference TRBV5-1 and TRBJ1-3 gives the whole variable domain KAGVTQTPRYLIKTRGQQVTLSCSPISGHRSVSWYQQTPGQGLQFLFEYFSETQRNKGNFPGRFSGRQFSNSRSEMNVSTLELGDSALYLCASSLSGSGNTIYFGEGSWLTVV.

The rearrangement links TRBV5-1 to TRBJ2-2; D is possibly TRBD2 (5 bases). Germline CDR1 is SGHRS and CDR2 is YFSETQ. This CDR3 is 17 amino acids long. The V end lost 3 bases, the J end lost 6 bases, and 21 bases lay between the germline ends. CDR3 sequence: CASSSRSRGRLAGELFF. The CDR3 DNA follows: TGCGCCAGCAGCTCCCGCTCACGGGGAAGGTTGGCCGGGGAGCTGTTTTTT.

The rearrangement joins TRBV27 to TRBJ2-7; D possibly corresponds to TRBD2 (6 bases). Per germline, CDR1 MNHEY and CDR2 SMNVEV (reference sequence). CDR3 length: 14 residues. V gave up 0 bases and J gave up 5 bases, with 11 bases separating them. CDR3 coding DNA: TGTGCCAGCAGTTTATCCGCAGGGAGGCACGAGCAGTACTTC. As protein: CASSLSAGRHEQYF.

The rearrangement links TRBV11-3 to TRBJ2-1; D is possibly TRBD2 (5 bases). V was clipped by 0 bases and J by 2 bases, with 11 bases between them. The CDR3 totals 16 residues. Germline loops: CDR1 SGHNT, CDR2 YENEEA. In nucleotides, the CDR3 is TGTGCCAGCAGCTTAGATGCCGCAGCGGCCTACAATGAGCAGTTCTTC. It is translated as CASSLDAAAAYNEQFF.

V usage is TRBV4-1 and J usage is TRBJ1-6; D unresolved. In germline, CDR1 is MGHRA, CDR2 YSYEKL. The CDR3 is made up of 14 amino acids. V gave up 0 bases and J gave up 6 bases, with 6 bases separating them. The CDR3 is CASSQERFNSPLHF. CDR3 nucleotides: TGCGCCAGCAGCCAAGAGCGGTTTAATTCACCCCTCCACTTT.

For this clone: At one end the junction does not follow the germline gene, possibly because of a read error. The chain is built from TRBV5-4 and TRBJ2-5, with 7 bases lining up with TRBD1. This CDR3 spans 15 amino acids. Per the germline V gene, CDR1 is SGHNT and CDR2 is YYREEE (reference sequence). CDR3 DNA sequence: TGTGCCAGCAGCACGGGGACAGACGTCCAAAAGACCCAGTACTTC. Translation: CASSTGTDVQKTQYF.

The chain joins TRBV6-6 to TRBJ1-2, with D perhaps TRBD1 (6 bases). Trimming stripped 8 bases from V and 4 bases from J, with 20 bases between. The V gene's germline CDR1 is MNHNY and CDR2 SVGAGI (reference sequence). The CDR3 has 15 residues. The CDR3 protein is CASVNGGRGSYGYTF. The CDR3 coding sequence is TGTGCCAGCGTTAACGGGGGGCGAGGGAGCTATGGCTACACCTTC.

The chain combines TRBV11-2 with TRBJ2-1; 10 nucleotides agree with TRBD2. V dropped 6 bases and J dropped 6; count of bases not matched to a gene: 5. The germline gives CDR1 SGHAT, CDR2 FQNNGV. This CDR3 comprises 14 residues. The CDR3 reads CASSLAGVLNEQFF. The CDR3 DNA reads TGTGCCAGCAGTCTAGCGGGAGTTCTCAATGAGCAGTTCTTC.

The count of this clone is one. This chain joins TRBV4-3 and TRBJ2-5, with 11 bases lining up with TRBD2. Trimming at V came to 1 base and at J to 5 bases, leaving 6 bases not matched to a gene. The germline CDR1 and CDR2 sequences are LGHNA and YSLEER. The CDR3 contains 16 residues. The DNA of the CDR3 is TGCGCCAGCAGCCAAGGATCGACTAGCGGGATTGAGACCCAGTACTTC. Amino acids: CASSQGSTSGIETQYF.

This clone turned up a few times. This rearrangement joins TRBV2 to TRBJ2-7; tentatively, D is TRBD2 (5 bases). The V and J ends lost 6 bases and 0 bases respectively, with 12 bases between them. This CDR3 is 14 amino acids long. Germline V lookup: CDR1 SNHLY, CDR2 FYNNEI. The CDR3 loop is CASRYGESSYEQYF. As DNA, the CDR3 is TGTGCCAGCAGATATGGGGAGAGCTCCTACGAGCAGTACTTC.

The chain links TRBV5-1 to TRBJ2-1, with TRBD1 matching 7 bases. V dropped 2 bases and J dropped 6; count of bases not matched to a gene: 11. Germline CDR1 is SGHRS and CDR2 is YFSETQ. The CDR3 has 16 residues. The CDR3 protein is CASSLEGGRLGNEQFF. The CDR3 DNA reads as TGCGCCAGCAGCTTAGAAGGGGGCCGCCTTGGCAATGAGCAGTTCTTC.

CDR3 residues: CASSFGSGTVGNTIYF. The CDR3 nucleotides are TGTGCCAGCAGTTTTGGGTCCGGGACAGTCGGTAACACCATATATTTT. The chain joins TRBV28 to TRBJ1-3, with 7 bases identical to TRBD1. Unmatched junction bases numbered 12, after V lost 3 bases and J lost 7 bases. This CDR3 is 16 amino acids long. Germline-derived CDR1 and CDR2 are MDHEN and SYDVKM. Full variable domain (rest looked up from reference TRBV28 and TRBJ1-3): DVKVTQSSRYLVKRTGEKVFLECVQDMDHENMFWYRQDPGLGLRLIYFSYDVKMKEKGDIPEGYSVSREKKERFSLILESASTNQTSMYLCASSFGSGTVGNTIYFGEGSWLTVV.

The chain recombines TRBV28 with TRBJ1-5, with a weak D call TRBD1 (5 bases). V lost 8 bases to trimming and J lost 6 bases, with 17 bases between them. CDR1 is MDHEN and CDR2 is SYDVKM in the germline V gene. This CDR3 is 14 amino acids long. CDR3: CASGGGRGGQPQHF. In DNA, the CDR3 is TGTGCCAGCGGGGGGGGAAGGGGAGGTCAGCCCCAGCATTTT.

This chain joins TRBV5-6 and TRBJ1-4; D not certain. The germline V and J ends were trimmed by 0 bases and 6 bases, with 6 bases remaining between them. Germline lookup yields CDR1 SGHDT and CDR2 YYEEEE. The CDR3 consists of 13 residues. CDR3 sequence reads: CASSLGGDEKLFF. The DNA of the CDR3 is TGTGCCAGCAGCTTGGGTGGCGATGAAAAACTGTTTTTT. The whole variable domain, filled in from reference TRBV5-6 and TRBJ1-4, reads DAGVTQSPTHLIKTRGQQVTLRCSPKSGHDTVSWYQQALGQGPQFIFQYYEEEERQRGNFPDRFSGHQFPNYSSELNVNALLLGDSALYLCASSLGGDEKLFFGSGTQLSVL.

The rearrangement joins TRBV4-2 to TRBJ2-1, with TRBD2 matching 8 bases. The germline CDR1 and CDR2 sequences are LGHNA and YNFKEQ. V was pared by 4 bases and J by 4 bases, with 9 bases of the junction left unmatched. The CDR3 is 16 amino acids. CDR3 nucleotide sequence: TGTGCCAGCAGCCCCGACCGACTAGCGAGTTACAATGAGCAGTTCTTC. It yields the protein CASSPDRLASYNEQFF.

The chain recombines TRBV10-3 with TRBJ2-5, with 8 positions matching TRBD1. The germline V gene has CDR1 ENHRY and CDR2 SYGVKD. V dropped 3 bases and J dropped 5; count of bases not matched to a gene: 5. CDR3 length: 14 amino acids. For the CDR3, the DNA is TGTGCCATCAGTGATCAGGGGGCGGTTGAGACCCAGTACTTC. As protein: CAISDQGAVETQYF.

The chain uses TRBV29-1 and TRBJ2-7; D remains unclear. V was cut by 4 bases and J by 0 bases, with 10 bases left in between. The germline CDR1 and CDR2 sequences are SQVTM and ANQGSEA. This CDR3 has 13 residues. The CDR3 nucleotides read TGCAGCGTTGGTAAAGCCTTCTCCTACGAGCAGTACTTC. Its protein is CSVGKAFSYEQYF.